Shown below are 9 T cell receptor beta chains from a single sample sequenced in a study of CD8 T cells in ankylosing spondylitis. TCRdb recomputed calls from the 5' RACE reads with MiXCR, one row per CDR3 protein. The sample carries some 87,000 distinct CDR3 sequences, 8.8% recorded once. Sequenced: blood, either unsorted or a sorted T cell fraction (not recorded which). The receptors come from a male donor with ankylosing spondylitis or in good health (not recorded which).

This clonotype was seen repeatedly, ten times or more. Relative to the germline gene, one junction end is altered; a read error may explain this. The gene calls are TRBV10-3 and TRBJ1-1; a possible D gene is TRBD1 (6 bases). CDR3 length: 17 amino acids. Germline CDR1 ENHRY, CDR2 SYGVKD. CDR3 amino acids: CAIRKRGGFAKNTEAFF. As DNA, the CDR3 is TGCGCCATCAGGAAAAGGGGGGGTTTCGCTAAGAACACTGAAGCTTTCTTT.

At least ten counts were recorded for this clonotype. The rearrangement links TRBV5-1 to TRBJ2-7; TRBD1 might be the D (5 bases). V was shortened by 4 bases and J by 2 bases, with 19 bases between the two germline ends. Germline-derived CDR1 and CDR2 are SGHRS and YFSETQ. The CDR3 contains 16 residues. The CDR3 loop reads CASSIKTGQGTYEQYF. CDR3 nucleotide sequence: TGCGCCAGCAGCATAAAAACCGGTCAGGGAACCTACGAGCAGTACTTC.

The J gene is TRBJ2-7, the V gene TRBV20-1; the D gene is possibly TRBD2 (6 bases). The V end lost 4 bases, the J end lost 3 bases, and 10 bases lay between the germline ends. The CDR3 has 12 amino acids. Germline CDR1 and CDR2: DFQATT and SNEGSKA (reference sequence). CDR3 sequence: CSAKEEGYEQYF. The CDR3, as DNA: TGCAGTGCTAAGGAGGAGGGCTACGAGCAGTACTTC.

This clonotype was seen repeatedly, ten times or more. This sequence joins TRBV6-5 and TRBJ2-3; unclear D gene. This CDR3 contains 12 residues. The V end was cut by 7 bases, the J end by 3 bases, with 8 bases between. From germline, CDR1 is MNHEY and CDR2 SVGAGI. In DNA, the CDR3 is TGTGCCAGCAAGAGTTGGACAGATACGCAGTATTTT. Amino acid sequence: CASKSWTDTQYF.

The chain is built from TRBV29-1 and TRBJ2-5, with a possible D match to TRBD1 (6 bases). The CDR3 extends over 13 amino acids. With 4 bases removed from V and 4 bases from J, the gap between germline ends came to 13 bases. CDR1 is SQVTM and CDR2 is ANQGSEA in the germline V gene. CDR3 amino acids: CSVVSQGIETQYF. The CDR3 DNA follows: TGCAGCGTTGTGTCGCAGGGGATAGAGACCCAGTACTTC.

This clonotype was counted many times. This sequence joins TRBV6-5 and TRBJ2-2, with D unresolved. The CDR3 has 15 residues. V was pared by 0 bases and J by 0 bases, with 5 bases between. Germline assignment: CDR1 MNHEY and CDR2 SVGAGI. The CDR3 DNA is TGTGCCAGCAGTTACTCGCGCCCGAACACCGGGGAGCTGTTTTTT. Translating it yields CASSYSRPNTGELFF.

This clonotype was recorded many times. V and J are TRBV29-1 and TRBJ2-7; D perhaps matches TRBD2 (6 bases). The CDR3 contains 12 residues. CDR1 and CDR2 (germline): SQVTM, ANQGSEA. Trimming removed 4 bases at V and 5 bases at J, with 12 bases between. For the CDR3, the DNA is TGCAGCGTTGCTTTCAGGAGGGACGAGCAGTACTTC. Its protein product is CSVAFRRDEQYF.

V usage is TRBV18 and J usage is TRBJ1-1, with D tentatively TRBD1 (5 bases). CDR3 size: 16 residues. The germline V gene encodes CDR1 KGHSH and CDR2 LQKENI. V lost 3 bases, J lost 1 base, and 15 bases lay in between. In DNA, the CDR3 is TGTGCCAGCTCACCCCGTCAGGCAGGGAAGAACACTGAAGCTTTCTTT. Its translation: CASSPRQAGKNTEAFF.

In this sample, this clonotype turned up many times. This chain connects TRBV5-1 to TRBJ2-7; 8 nucleotides agree with TRBD2. Trimming took 4 bases from V and 5 from J; bases not matched to a gene: 8. CDR1 and CDR2 from the germline V gene are SGHRS and YFSETQ. CDR3 length: 14 amino acids. CDR3 coding DNA: TGCGCCAGCAGCCCACGGGGGGGCTATGACGAGCAGTACTTC. This sequence encodes CASSPRGGYDEQYF.